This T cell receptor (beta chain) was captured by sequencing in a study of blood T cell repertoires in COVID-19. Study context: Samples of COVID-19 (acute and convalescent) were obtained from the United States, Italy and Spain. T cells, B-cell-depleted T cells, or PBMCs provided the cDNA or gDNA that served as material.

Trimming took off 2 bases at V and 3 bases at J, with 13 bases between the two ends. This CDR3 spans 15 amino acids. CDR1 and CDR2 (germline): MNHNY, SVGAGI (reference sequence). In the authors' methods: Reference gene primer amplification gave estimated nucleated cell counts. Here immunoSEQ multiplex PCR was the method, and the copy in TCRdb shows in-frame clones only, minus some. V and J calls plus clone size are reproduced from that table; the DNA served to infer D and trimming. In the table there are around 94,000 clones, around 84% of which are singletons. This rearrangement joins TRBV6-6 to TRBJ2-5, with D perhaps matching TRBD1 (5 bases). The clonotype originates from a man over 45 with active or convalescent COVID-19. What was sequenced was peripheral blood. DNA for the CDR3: TGTGCCAGCAGTTACAGCGCAGGGAAAAAAGAGACCCAGTACTTC. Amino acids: CASSYSAGKKETQYF.